One and the same sample provided the 10 T cell receptor beta chains below, sequenced in a study of T-cell reconstitution after alpha-beta-depleted transplantation in children. The TCRbeta library was prepared with unique molecular identifiers. TCRdb itself ran the PCR reads through MiXCR, one entry per CDR3 protein. The sample has about 830,000 distinct CDR3 sequences, about 15% seen once. Sequenced here: PBMCs, mostly from graft donor cells, sampled 360 days after TCRalphabeta/CD19-depleted stem cell transplant. Every receptor here comes from a male patient aged 5 to 17 who had a stem cell transplant for acute lymphoblastic leukemia, so the T cells may come from the graft donor.

This clonotype was counted at least ten times. As DNA, the CDR3 is TGTGCCAGCAACCACGGAGGGCCTTGGCCCGATACGCAGTATTTT. Amino acid sequence: CASNHGGPWPDTQYF. J is TRBJ2-3 and V is TRBV7-9, with D perhaps TRBD2 (6 bases). Trimming removed 7 bases from V and 6 bases from J, with 20 bases in between. The CDR3 totals 15 residues. Germline V gene data show CDR1 as SEHNR and CDR2 as FQNEAQ (reference sequence).

The table lists this clonotype with a few counts. The chain carries TRBV11-2 and TRBJ1-4; 7 nucleotides line up with TRBD1. The V segment lost 2 bases and the J segment 6 bases; nucleotides outside the gene matches: 6. The CDR3 contains 15 residues. Germline V gene lookup returns CDR1 SGHAT and CDR2 FQNNGV. The DNA for the CDR3 is TGTGCCAGCAGCTTAAGTTACACAGGGGATGAAAAACTGTTTTTT. This sequence encodes CASSLSYTGDEKLFF.

Concerning this clonotype: No conserved phenylalanine or tryptophan is present at the end of the CDR3, so a read error is the likely explanation. This chain uses TRBV20-1 with TRBJ2-7; unclear D gene. Trimming shortened V by 5 bases and J by 0 bases, and 17 bases separated the two germline ends. Germline V gene sequence: CDR1 DFQATT, CDR2 SNEGSKA (reference sequence). The CDR3 length is 15 residues. The CDR3 DNA sequence: TGCAGTGCTCCCTGGGCTTTTTCGGGCTCCTACGAGCAGTACCTC. Translated, it gives CSAPWAFSGSYEQYL.

This clonotype was recorded many times. The chain links TRBV5-1 to TRBJ2-2; D unclear. V gave up 4 bases and J gave up 6 bases, with 13 bases separating them. There are 14 residues in the CDR3. Germline assignment: CDR1 SGHRS and CDR2 YFSETQ. CDR3 region: CASSRSPPPGELFF. As DNA, the CDR3 is TGCGCCAGCAGCCGAAGCCCTCCCCCCGGGGAGCTGTTTTTT.

A few counts support this clonotype. The chain is built from TRBV6-1 and TRBJ2-1; no definite D call. This CDR3 comprises 15 residues. The V end was cut by 4 bases, the J end by 1 base, with 11 bases between. Germline CDR1 and CDR2: MNHNS and SASEGT. CDR3 region: CASSGLPPSYNEQFF. The CDR3 nucleotides read TGTGCCAGCAGTGGTCTACCTCCGTCCTACAATGAGCAGTTCTTC.

The rearrangement uses TRBV5-1 and TRBJ1-2; D is undetermined. Germline loops: CDR1 SGHRS, CDR2 YFSETQ. This CDR3 is 12 amino acids long. V was trimmed by 2 bases and J by 3 bases, leaving 5 bases between them. The chain's CDR3 is CASSFSYYGYTF. Here the CDR3 DNA reads TGCGCCAGCAGCTTTAGCTACTATGGCTACACCTTC.

In its sample, this clonotype was seen a few times. The chain joins TRBV12-3 or TRBV12-4 to TRBJ2-7; D unclear. This CDR3 has 12 amino acids. The V gene lost 7 bases and the J gene lost 3 bases, with 10 bases spanning the gap. This CDR3 is CASKQSLYEQYF. As DNA, the CDR3 is TGTGCCAGCAAACAATCCCTCTACGAGCAGTACTTC.

The CDR3 DNA follows: TGTGCCAGCAGCTTAGCTCTATTGGGGCAGCGCTTAAGCTCCTACGAGCAGTACTTC. This sequence encodes CASSLALLGQRLSSYEQYF. The chain has TRBV7-8 and TRBJ2-7; a possible D gene is TRBD1 (5 bases). This CDR3 comprises 19 residues. The germline gives CDR1 SGHVS, CDR2 FQNEAQ. The V end was cut by 0 bases, the J end by 0 bases, with 21 bases between.

This clonotype has only a few counts. The V call is TRBV28, the J call TRBJ1-5; no definite D call. Trimming stripped 7 bases from V and 1 base from J, with 14 bases between. Germline loops: CDR1 MDHEN, CDR2 SYDVKM. This CDR3 is 15 amino acids long. Here the CDR3 reads CASNVGPLSNQPQHF. The CDR3 nucleotides read TGTGCCAGCAACGTAGGCCCCCTAAGCAATCAGCCCCAGCATTTT. Full variable domain (missing parts from reference TRBV28 and TRBJ1-5): DVKVTQSSRYLVKRTGEKVFLECVQDMDHENMFWYRQDPGLGLRLIYFSYDVKMKEKGDIPEGYSVSREKKERFSLILESASTNQTSMYLCASNVGPLSNQPQHFGDGTRLSIL.

In this sample, this clonotype turned up a few times. V is TRBV2 and J is TRBJ2-6; 8 bases are a match to TRBD1. V lost 7 bases, J lost 0 bases, and 8 bases stayed unmatched. The CDR3 loop spans 17 amino acids. The germline V gene has CDR1 SNHLY and CDR2 FYNNEI. The CDR3 coding sequence is TGTGCCAGCAAGCGTGACAGGGGCGGCTCTGGGGCCAACGTCCTGACTTTC. It translates to CASKRDRGGSGANVLTF.